These T cell receptor beta chains were read from a single sample in a study of naive CD8 T cells in extremely preterm neonates. Sequencing was performed with immunoSEQ multiplex PCR; in TCRdb, only in-frame clones are kept and a portion is missing. The table lists fewer than 9,000 clones, roughly 98% of them singletons. The specimen was naive CD8+ T cells from blood. These receptors were taken from a human donor in good health. Each CDR3 is given with its conserved first and last residue. The D gene is left open where the match is weak. Size is omitted from some rows. Given values are once, few, many or a class for expanded clones.

V	J	D	size	DNA	CDR3
TRBV5-1	TRBJ1-5	-	-	TGCGCCAGCAGCTTGGGTGGCAGCAATCAGCCCCAGCATTTT	CASSLGGSNQPQHF
TRBV4-1	TRBJ2-7	-	-	TGCGCCAGCAGCCAACAAGGGGGTTACGAGCAGTACTTC	CASSQQGGYEQYF
TRBV27	TRBJ1-6	-	few	TGTGCCAGCAGCCTAAGCCAAATTAATTCACCCCTCCACTTT	CASSLSQINSPLHF
TRBV5-6	TRBJ1-1	-	-	TGTGCCAGCAGCTTGGGGGGGGTCGGTGAAGCTTTCTTT	CASSLGGVGEAFF
TRBV11-1	TRBJ2-5	-	-	TGCGCCAGCAGCCCGGCGGCAGGGTCAAAAGGGACCCAGTACTTC	CASSPAAGSKGTQYF
TRBV7-9	TRBJ2-3	TRBD2	-	TGTGCCAGCAGCATAGAAGCGGGGGATACGCAGTATTTT	CASSIEAGDTQYF
TRBV5-4	TRBJ2-5	TRBD1	once	TGTGCCAGCAGCCCAGGACAGGGGGTGATGCAAGAGACCCAGTACTTC	CASSPGQGVMQETQYF
TRBV12-5	TRBJ2-2	-	-	TGTGCTAGTGGTTCTGTCGGGGAGAACACCGGGGAGCTGTTTTTT	CASGSVGENTGELFF
TRBV9	TRBJ2-5	TRBD2	-	TGTGCCAGCAGCGTATCTAGCGGAGAGACCCAGTACTTC	CASSVSSGETQYF
TRBV27	TRBJ2-3	-	-	TGTGCCAGCAGTTCCCCCAGGGCAGATACGCAGTATTTT	CASSSPRADTQYF
TRBV11-2	TRBJ2-7	TRBD2	-	TGTGCCAGCAGCTACTTTGGGGGGGGCTACGAGCAGTACTTC	CASSYFGGGYEQYF